This T cell receptor beta chain stems from a study of STAT5B mutations in CD4+ large granular lymphocyte leukemia. Comments on this clone: The antigen remains undetermined.

The data were produced by immunoSEQ multiplex PCR, yet TCRdb's version contains in-frame clones alone and is incomplete. The sample contains about 35,000 clones, around 67% of which appear only once. The germline V and J ends were trimmed by 7 bases and 1 base, with 16 bases remaining between them. Per germline, CDR1 SNHLY and CDR2 FYNNEI. CDR3 length: 16 residues. Broader study findings: Higher CD4+ than CD8+ T-LGLL clonality might reflect small sample size. Compared with healthy controls (2/35), patient top clones favored TRBV06 (8/27). Patient CD4-sorted repertoires looked more clonal than healthy CD4+ repertoires, even without putative leukemic clones.

The material sequenced was CD4+ T cells from blood buffy coats. This chain links TRBV2 with TRBJ2-2; the D gene could be TRBD1 or TRBD2 (6 bases each). The receptor was derived from a human donor in good health. The CDR3: CASNGGGAGNTGELFF. Here the CDR3 DNA reads TGTGCCAGCAATGGAGGGGGAGCGGGGAACACCGGGGAGCTGTTTTTT.